This entry lists 2 T cell receptor beta chains sequenced from one sample in a study of shared clonotypes between healthy human individuals. The repertoire was sequenced with immunoSEQ multiplex PCR; TCRdb's copy has only in-frame clones and lacks some. The table shows around 2,000,000 clones, with 90% to 95% occurring only once. Naive CD8 cells lacked CD45RO, underwent positive selection for CCR7 and left out terminally differentiated effector memory CD45RA+ cells. The sequenced material came from naive CD8+ T cells from PBMCs. These receptors were obtained from a man aged 18 to 30 in good health. Some clones in this sample may be carry-over from other donors' samples.

This clone was found once. The same CDR3 can be traced to other DNA sequences in this sample. This rearrangement joins TRBV9 to TRBJ2-7, with TRBD2 identical over 8 bases. V lost 3 bases and J lost 4; bases outside the gene matches: 6. The CDR3 is 14 amino acids. The germline V gene encodes CDR1 SGDLS and CDR2 YYNGEE. The DNA of the CDR3 is TGTGCCAGCAGCGCGCCAACGGGGGGGTACGAGCAGTACTTC. It specifies CASSAPTGGYEQYF.

The chain carries TRBV19 and TRBJ2-1; perhaps TRBD2 as D (6 bases). The CDR3 totals 15 residues. CDR1 is LNHDA, CDR2 SQIVND, per germline (reference sequence). Trimming shortened V by 6 bases and J by 3 bases, and 15 bases separated the two germline ends. In DNA, the CDR3 is TGTGCCAGTAGCTTTAGCGGCTACATCTACAATGAGCAGTTCTTC. This gives the protein CASSFSGYIYNEQFF. Using reference TRBV19 and TRBJ2-1 for the parts outside the CDR3, the full variable domain is DGGITQSPKYLFRKEGQNVTLSCEQNLNHDAMYWYRQDPGQGLRLIYYSQIVNDFQKGDIAEGYSVSREKKESFPLTVTSAQKNPTAFYLCASSFSGYIYNEQFFGPGTRLTVL.